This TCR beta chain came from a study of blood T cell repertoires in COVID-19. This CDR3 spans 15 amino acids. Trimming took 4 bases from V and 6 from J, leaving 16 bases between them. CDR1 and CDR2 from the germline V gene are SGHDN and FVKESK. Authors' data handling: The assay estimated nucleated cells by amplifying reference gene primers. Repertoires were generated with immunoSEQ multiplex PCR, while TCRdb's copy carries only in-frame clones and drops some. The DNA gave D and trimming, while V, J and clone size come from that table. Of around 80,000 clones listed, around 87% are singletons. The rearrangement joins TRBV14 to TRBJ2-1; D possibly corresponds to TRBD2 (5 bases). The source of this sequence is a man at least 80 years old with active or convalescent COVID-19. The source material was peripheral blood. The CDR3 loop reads CASSPLAGLANEQFF. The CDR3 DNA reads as TGTGCCAGCAGCCCCTTGGCTGGCCTAGCCAATGAGCAGTTCTTC.